This TCR beta chain was documented in a study of blood T cell repertoires in COVID-19. Study background: Samples taken during acute and convalescent COVID-19 were collected in the United States, Italy and Spain. T cells, B-cell-depleted T cells, or PBMCs provided the cDNA or gDNA that served as material.

As originally analysed: How many nucleated cells were present was estimated from reference gene primer amplification. TCRdb's table, derived via immunoSEQ multiplex PCR, lists solely in-frame clones and lacks some. V, J and clone size derive from that table, while D and trimming were established from the DNA sequence. Among hundreds of thousands of clones listed, approximately 90% were seen once. Germline V lookup: CDR1 SGHRS, CDR2 YFSETQ. J was trimmed by 4 bases and V by 2 bases; bases with no gene match: 6. This CDR3 is built from 14 residues. Seattle-derived patients entered the study during active infection and were followed longitudinally.

The sequencing sample was made of peripheral blood. The gene calls are TRBV5-1 and TRBJ2-7, with 7 bases that match TRBD2. The TCR originated in a woman in her forties or fifties with COVID-19, enrolled during active disease. The chain's CDR3 is CASSLSGDVYEQYF. The CDR3 DNA follows: TGCGCCAGCAGCTTAAGCGGGGACGTTTACGAGCAGTACTTC.